Detailed here is one T cell receptor (beta chain). This clone has more than one count but fewer than ten. It lacks a known antigen. The record has no base qualities; no much larger clone is one base away. The data are from a study of CD4 T cells in relation to SARS-CoV-2 and coronaviruses (dated by TCRdb to about 2021). Regarding the complete study: In the ViraFEST assay, PBMCs were cultured with antigen for under eleven days, after which TCR beta CDR3s were sequenced to identify clonal expansions specific to the antigen. Patient-derived lymphoblastoid cell lines were used to map the HLA restriction of shared crossreactive spike epitopes. A different TCR-beta assay, based on Illumina, was used to sequence expansion assays from other donors in the study. An HIV-1 Nef peptide pool or a culture without peptide was used as the negative reference condition. The Adaptive Biotechnologies TCR-sequencing kit was used to sequence samples from three pre-COVID donors and the naive versus memory experiments, whereas other data were Illumina-based. At the level of individual TCR clonotypes, the study evaluated whether memory CD4+ T cells crossreact between the spike proteins of SARS-CoV-2 and those of common cold coronaviruses.

The CDR3 runs 16 amino acids, cysteine and phenylalanine included. Only the CDR3 DNA stays, 48 bases, in frame from base 1. The germline ends are 11 bases apart after V is trimmed by 3 bases and J by 2 bases. CDR1 and CDR2, looked up from the germline V gene, are MRHNA and SNTAGT. CD4+ T cells from unexposed donors were collected before the COVID-19 pandemic (2011-2018). The EasySep CD4+ T cell isolation kit was used to isolate CD4+ T cells once the cultures had run for ten to eleven days. As cell numbers permitted, CD4+ T cells from unexposed donors were tested for reactivity to SARS-CoV-2 S and N and to four common cold coronavirus spike pools. Each well received about 2.2 million PBMCs, cultured in IMDM supplemented with around 5% human AB serum and around 9 IU/ml IL-2. Half of the culture medium was replaced with fresh IL-2-containing medium on days 3 and 7. In general, triplicate replicate wells were used for every peptide culture condition. The leukapheresis product for the unexposed donors was obtained through commercial purchase. PBMCs were isolated from leukapheresis product or whole blood by Ficoll-Paque PLUS gradient centrifugation. PBMCs were either used fresh in the expansion assay or cryopreserved at -140 degrees C. The QIAamp Micro DNA Kit was used to extract genomic DNA from the CD4+ T cells.

Study-wide findings and limitations: The study was limited by small numbers of patients and tested TCRs. About 65% of donors had memory CD4+ clonotypes that crossrecognized SARS-CoV-2 and at least one common cold coronavirus spike. Significantly weaker SARS-CoV-2-driven expansion was shown by crossreactive clones than by monoreactive clones, consistent with antigenic imprinting. Pre-pandemic and post-infection samples were not both contributed by any donor, so tracing of the source of pre-existing responses was limited. Crossreactivity analysis centred on spike protein, so crossreactivity against other viral proteins was not assessed.

The method was the immunoSEQ multiplex PCR assay. The original methods were these. Preprocessing removed nonproductive sequences and CDR3s not starting with C, not ending with F or W, or shorter than 7 amino acids. Antigen-specific clonotypes were called with the MANAFEST web app, based on expansion relative to reference and other culture wells. A clone counted as positive if significantly expanded in 2 of 3 replicate wells versus the reference culture at FDR below 0.05. A further requirement for positive clones was significant expansion compared with all other tandem wells, along with an odds ratio above 5. CDR3 homology was quantified as pairwise Levenshtein distance, calculated with the stringdist R package after three terminal residues were trimmed from each end. As stored in TCRdb, this immuneACCESS dataset retains in-frame rearrangements with V and J assigned. A fraction of the clones does not appear; measured against another copy, unresolved V genes explain less than half of the discrepancy, and the remainder lacks a known reason. The V and J calls and clone size are taken from that table; D and trimming were inferred from the DNA. In this sample the table shows roughly 23,000 clones, 77% of which occur a single time. The top ten hold about 16% of the sample.

The receptor was isolated from a human donor in good health. Sequencing used CD4+ T cells from PBMCs, cultured in vitro. Rearrangement joined TRBV6-4 to TRBJ2-6; the D gene assignment is ambiguous. The DNA is as follows: TGTGCCAGCAGTGAATCGCCTGGGGCTGGGGCCAACGTCCTGACTTTC. Translated, this is CASSESPGAGANVLTF.